The 22 T cell receptor beta chains given below trace back to one sample, sequenced in a study of T cells in Graves' hyperthyroidism and ophthalmopathy (dated by TCRdb to the late 2010s). Libraries came from multiplex PCR. The sequencing machine was an Illumina HiSeq 2000. Amplification of TCR beta CDR3 regions was carried out from RNA transcripts. For the first round of RT-PCR on the TCR CDR3, the HTBI primer set was used together with the Qiagen OneStep RT-PCR kit. Starting from the raw public reads, TCRdb applied fastp trimming at Q25, assembled clones with MiXCR and retained in-frame beta chains. CDR3 protein sequences are deduplicated, and each keeps its most common genes and DNA. The sample profile shows approximately 590,000 distinct CDR3 sequences; more than 45% of them were found once. 8.2% of the sample rests with the top ten. Sequenced: peripheral blood or thyroid tissue (not recorded which). The receptor set was obtained from a woman under 30 with Graves' hyperthyroidism. Donor details come from another sample of the same person, matched by shared clones.

In its sample, this clonotype was seen many times. The V gene is TRBV15, the J gene TRBJ2-7, with D perhaps assigned TRBD1 or TRBD2 (5 bases each). The CDR3 totals 16 residues. Trimming took 3 bases from V and 0 from J, leaving 15 bases between them. CDR1 is LNHNV and CDR2 is YYDKDF in the germline V gene (reference sequence). The CDR3 bases are TGTGCCACCAGCAGGGGGGAGTTTTACAGCTCCTACGAGCAGTACTTC. Its protein is CATSRGEFYSSYEQYF.

This clonotype was picked up a small number of times. This chain connects TRBV20-1 to TRBJ1-2, with 8 positions matching TRBD1. With V trimmed by 3 bases and J by 5 bases, 8 bases remained unmatched. The CDR3 length is 14 residues. The germline CDR1 and CDR2 sequences are DFQATT and SNEGSKA (reference sequence). This chain's CDR3 is CSARTGVFGYGYTF. Written as DNA, the CDR3 is TGCAGTGCTAGGACAGGGGTCTTCGGTTATGGCTACACCTTC.

Details on this clonotype: A much larger clone lies a single base off, so this may be a read error. V usage is TRBV29-1 and J usage is TRBJ2-7; 12 nucleotides match TRBD1. The CDR3 runs 13 residues. CDR1 is SQVTM and CDR2 is ANQGSEA in the germline V gene. Trimming cost V 7 bases and J 5 bases; bases outside gene matches: 6. CDR3 nucleotides: TGCAGCGCAGCCGGGACAGGGGGCAACGAGCAGTACTTC. Amino acids: CSAAGTGGNEQYF.

As concerns this clonotype: One base away lies a much larger clone, so this may be a sequencing read error. CDR3 sequence reads: CASSLVFETQCF. The CDR3 nucleotides read TGTGCCAGCAGCTTAGTTTTCGAGACCCAGTGCTTC. This sequence joins TRBV7-6 and TRBJ2-5; D is unclear. The CDR3 is 12 amino acids. Germline assignment: CDR1 SGHVS and CDR2 FNYEAQ.

This clonotype was observed at least ten times. The CDR3 protein is CATSRGHDGYTF. The CDR3 DNA is TGTGCCACCAGTAGAGGACACGATGGCTACACCTTC. This chain links TRBV24-1 with TRBJ1-2, with D perhaps TRBD1 (5 bases). CDR3 length: 12 residues. V lost 6 bases and J 6 bases, leaving 10 bases between the germline ends. CDR1 is KGHDR, CDR2 SFDVKD, per germline.

The CDR3 region is CASSNGDQPQHF. The CDR3 nucleotides read TGTGCCAGCAGCAACGGGGATCAGCCCCAGCATTTT. V usage is TRBV24-1 and J usage is TRBJ1-5; no clear D. Germline lookup yields CDR1 KGHDR and CDR2 SFDVKD. The V gene lost 11 bases and the J gene lost 5 bases, with 12 bases spanning the gap. This CDR3 contains 12 residues.

Details on this clonotype: One end of the junction is discordant with germline, which a read error may explain. The chain carries TRBV7-6 and TRBJ2-7, with D possibly matching TRBD1 (6 bases). In germline, CDR1 is SGHVS, CDR2 FNYEAQ. The CDR3 loop spans 16 amino acids. The CDR3 coding sequence is TGCGCCAGCAGCTTAGGGCTAGGACAGAGCTCCTACGAGCAGTACTTC. Protein sequence: CASSLGLGQSSYEQYF. The entire variable domain, with the rest obtained from reference TRBV7-6 and TRBJ2-7, is as follows: GAGVSQSPRYKVTKRGQDVALRCDPISGHVSLYWYRQALGQGPEFLTYFNYEAQQDKSGLPNDRFSAERPEGSISTLTIQRTEQRDSAMYRCASSLGLGQSSYEQYFGPGTRLTVT.

The chain joins TRBV29-1 to TRBJ1-2; TRBD1 might be the D (5 bases). Germline CDR1 is SQVTM and CDR2 is ANQGSEA. The CDR3 runs to 12 residues. Trimming took off 6 bases at V and 6 bases at J, with 14 bases between the two ends. CDR3 amino acids: CSVGLASDGYTF. CDR3 nucleotides: TGCAGCGTGGGACTAGCGAGTGATGGCTACACCTTC.

This sequence joins TRBV7-2 and TRBJ1-5; D remains ambiguous. This CDR3 has 16 residues. Germline assignment: CDR1 SGHTA and CDR2 FQGNSA. Between the trimmed V and J ends, which lost 4 bases and 1 base, there was a span of 14 bases. The CDR3 protein is CASSSFAVQSNQPQHF. CDR3 bases: TGTGCCAGCAGCTCCTTCGCAGTCCAGAGCAATCAGCCCCAGCATTTT. The full variable domain, with the rest looked up from reference TRBV7-2 and TRBJ1-5, is GAGVSQSPSNKVTEKGKDVELRCDPISGHTALYWYRQSLGQGLEFLIYFQGNSAPDKSGLPSDRFSAERTGGSVSTLTIQRTQQEDSAVYLCASSSFAVQSNQPQHFGDGTRLSIL.

Worth noting for this clonotype: No conserved phenylalanine or tryptophan ends this CDR3, so it is likely a read error. This sequence joins TRBV5-8 and TRBJ2-2, with D perhaps matching TRBD2 (5 bases). The V end was cut by 5 bases, the J end by 4 bases, with 9 bases between. Looked up from germline, CDR1 is SGHTS and CDR2 is YDEGEE. The CDR3 spans 13 residues. The CDR3 region is CASRRAGTGELFL. The CDR3 DNA follows: TGTGCCAGCAGGAGGGCGGGCACCGGGGAGCTGTTTCTT.

V gene TRBV20-1 combines with J gene TRBJ2-7; possible D gene TRBD1, 6 bases. The CDR3 loop spans 15 amino acids. Trimming cost V 0 bases and J 3 bases, with 15 bases left between them. In germline, CDR1 is DFQATT, CDR2 SNEGSKA (reference sequence). This CDR3 is CSARDAWDTYYEQYF. The DNA of the CDR3 is TGCAGTGCTAGAGACGCGTGGGACACATACTACGAGCAGTACTTC.

The table lists this clonotype with a few counts. The chain has TRBV13 and TRBJ1-1, with a tentative D call TRBD1 (5 bases). CDR1 PRHDT and CDR2 FYEKMQ come from the germline V gene (reference sequence). This CDR3 contains 14 residues. V lost 1 base and J 4 bases, leaving 10 bases between the germline ends. CDR3 DNA sequence: TGTGCCAGCAGCTTAGTGGGGGTTGGCACTGAAGCTTTCTTT. Translated, it gives CASSLVGVGTEAFF.

This clonotype has a handful of counts. This sequence joins TRBV10-2 and TRBJ1-4; no definite D call. CDR1 and CDR2 (germline): WSHSY, SAAADI. Trimming took off 5 bases at V and 0 bases at J, with 10 bases between the two ends. This CDR3 region has 15 residues. The CDR3 spells CASSPTTSTNEKLFF. The CDR3 bases are TGCGCCAGCAGTCCAACGACATCAACTAATGAAAAACTGTTTTTT.

This sequence joins TRBV24-1 and TRBJ1-4; D is undetermined. V was shortened by 4 bases and J by 7 bases, with 12 bases between the two germline ends. CDR1 and CDR2 from the germline V gene are KGHDR and SFDVKD. The CDR3 is made up of 14 amino acids. CDR3: CATSDARTGEKLFF. The CDR3 DNA sequence: TGTGCCACCAGTGACGCCCGAACGGGTGAAAAACTGTTTTTT.

This clonotype was detected many times. The J gene is TRBJ1-6, the V gene TRBV2, with D hard to call. The CDR3 length is 11 residues. Trimming pared 10 bases from V and 14 bases from J, leaving 15 bases between. Per germline, CDR1 SNHLY and CDR2 FYNNEI. CDR3 DNA: TGTGCCACCACAAGCTATTCGGCCCTCCACTTT. Its protein is CATTSYSALHF.

A few counts support this clonotype. The rearrangement links TRBV12-3 or TRBV12-4 to TRBJ1-1; D is ambiguous. This CDR3 region has 12 residues. V lost 10 bases, J lost 5 bases, and 14 bases lay in between. The CDR3 DNA reads as TGTGCCACCGGACCCGCGGAAACTGAAGCTTTCTTT. It translates to CATGPAETEAFF.

This clonotype was seen ten or more times. The gene calls are TRBV10-3 and TRBJ1-3; D remains unclear. V dropped 0 bases and J dropped 0 bases, with 12 bases sitting between them. The CDR3 extends over 17 amino acids. CDR1 and CDR2 (germline): ENHRY, SYGVKD. CDR3 sequence (DNA): TGTGCCATCAGTGAGTCGGAACTACTTTACTCTGGAAACACCATATATTTT. Its protein product is CAISESELLYSGNTIYF.

About this clonotype: A read error may account for a junction end that differs from germline. This sequence joins TRBV5-1 and TRBJ1-2; 10 bases match TRBD1. The CDR3 length is 16 residues. CDR1 SGHRS and CDR2 YFSETQ come from the germline V gene. The CDR3: CASSLGTGVVDYGYTF. The CDR3 DNA follows: TGTGCCAGCAGCTTGGGGACAGGGGTTGTGGACTATGGCTACACCTTC.

This clonotype was counted only a few times. This chain links TRBV7-2 with TRBJ1-1; D gene uncertain. Trimming left V 6 bases short and J 0 bases short, with 20 bases between. This CDR3 contains 17 residues. Germline V lookup: CDR1 SGHTA, CDR2 FQGNSA. The CDR3 here is CASSYLGSGGVNTEAFF. For the CDR3, the DNA is TGTGCCAGCAGTTACCTGGGGTCGGGTGGGGTGAACACTGAAGCTTTCTTT.

This clonotype was found a few times. This rearrangement joins TRBV20-1 to TRBJ1-5; 8 positions agree with TRBD1. The length of the CDR3 is 14 residues. Germline loops: CDR1 DFQATT, CDR2 SNEGSKA (reference sequence). The V and J ends lost 5 bases and 6 bases, in that order; junction bases with no gene match: 9. The CDR3 reads CSALTGVPSQPQHF. The CDR3 region has the DNA TGCAGTGCTTTGACAGGGGTACCCTCTCAGCCCCAGCATTTT.

The chain couples TRBV9 to TRBJ1-1, with D possibly being TRBD1 (6 bases). Germline V gene sequence: CDR1 SGDLS, CDR2 YYNGEE. V was pared by 3 bases and J by 10 bases, with 19 bases between. The CDR3 extends over 14 amino acids. CDR3: CASSGNRDRKGAFF. In DNA form, the CDR3 reads TGTGCCAGCAGCGGAAACAGGGACCGTAAGGGAGCTTTCTTT.

The CDR3 coding sequence is TGTGCCACCCACCCCGGGACAGGGGGCAATCAGCCCCAGCATTTT. Its translation: CATHPGTGGNQPQHF. This chain connects TRBV10-3 to TRBJ1-5; 10 bases align to TRBD1. Trimming cost V 10 bases and J 2 bases; bases outside gene matches: 8. The CDR3 spans 15 residues. Germline CDR1 and CDR2: ENHRY and SYGVKD.